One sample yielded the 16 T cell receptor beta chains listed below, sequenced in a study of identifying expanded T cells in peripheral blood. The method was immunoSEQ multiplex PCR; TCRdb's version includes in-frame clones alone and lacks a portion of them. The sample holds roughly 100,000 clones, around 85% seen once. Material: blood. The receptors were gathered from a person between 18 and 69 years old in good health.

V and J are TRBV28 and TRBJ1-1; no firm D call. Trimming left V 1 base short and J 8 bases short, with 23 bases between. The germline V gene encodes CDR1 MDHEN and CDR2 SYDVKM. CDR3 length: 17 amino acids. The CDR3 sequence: CASSLLVRDFVAGEAFF. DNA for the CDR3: TGTGCCAGCAGTTTATTGGTTCGTGACTTCGTCGCAGGCGAAGCTTTCTTT.

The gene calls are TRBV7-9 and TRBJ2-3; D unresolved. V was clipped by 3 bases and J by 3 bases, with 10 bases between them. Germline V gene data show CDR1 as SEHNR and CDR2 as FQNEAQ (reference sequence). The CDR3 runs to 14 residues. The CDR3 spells CASSFPALTDTQYF. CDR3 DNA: TGTGCCAGCAGCTTCCCCGCCTTGACAGATACGCAGTATTTT.

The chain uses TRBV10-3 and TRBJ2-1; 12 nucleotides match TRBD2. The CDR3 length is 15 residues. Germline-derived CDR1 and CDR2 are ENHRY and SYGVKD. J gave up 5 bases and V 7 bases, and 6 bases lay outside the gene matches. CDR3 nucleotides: TGTGCCATCAAGTATACTAGCGGGGGGAACAATGAGCAGTTCTTC. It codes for CAIKYTSGGNNEQFF.

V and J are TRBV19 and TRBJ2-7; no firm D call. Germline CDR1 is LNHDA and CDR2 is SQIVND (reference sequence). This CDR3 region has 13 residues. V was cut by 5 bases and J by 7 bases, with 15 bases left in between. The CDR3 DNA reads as TGTGCCAGTAGTGGACCCGCAGCGCGGGAGCAGTACTTC. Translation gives CASSGPAAREQYF.

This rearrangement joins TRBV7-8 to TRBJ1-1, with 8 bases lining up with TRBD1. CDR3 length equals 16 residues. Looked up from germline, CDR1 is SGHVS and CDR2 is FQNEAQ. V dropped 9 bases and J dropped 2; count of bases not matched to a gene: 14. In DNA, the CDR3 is TGTGCCAGTTCGGGACAGGCGACAGAGCTAAACACTGAAGCTTTCTTT. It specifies CASSGQATELNTEAFF. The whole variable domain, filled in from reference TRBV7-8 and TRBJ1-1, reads GAGVSQSPRYKVAKRGQDVALRCDPISGHVSLFWYQQALGQGPEFLTYFQNEAQLDKSGLPSDRFFAERPEGSVSTLKIQRTQQEDSAVYLCASSGQATELNTEAFFGQGTRLTVV.

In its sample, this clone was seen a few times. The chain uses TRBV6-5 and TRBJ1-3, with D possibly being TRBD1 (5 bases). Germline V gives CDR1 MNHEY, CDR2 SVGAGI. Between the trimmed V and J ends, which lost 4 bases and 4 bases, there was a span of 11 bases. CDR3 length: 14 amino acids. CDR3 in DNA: TGTGCCAGCAGTTTAATTGGGACGGGAAACACCATATATTTT. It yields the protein CASSLIGTGNTIYF.

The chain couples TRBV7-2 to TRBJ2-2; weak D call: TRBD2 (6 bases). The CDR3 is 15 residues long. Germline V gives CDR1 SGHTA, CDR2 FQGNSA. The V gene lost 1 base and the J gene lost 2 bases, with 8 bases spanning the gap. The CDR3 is CASSLGRGNTGELFF. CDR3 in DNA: TGTGCCAGCAGCTTAGGGCGGGGAAACACCGGGGAGCTGTTTTTT.

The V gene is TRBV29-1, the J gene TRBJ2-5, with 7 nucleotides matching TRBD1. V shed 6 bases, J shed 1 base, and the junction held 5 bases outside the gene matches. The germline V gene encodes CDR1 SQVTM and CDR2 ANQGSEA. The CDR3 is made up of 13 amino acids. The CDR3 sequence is CSVGTVIQETQYF. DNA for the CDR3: TGCAGCGTCGGGACAGTGATCCAAGAGACCCAGTACTTC.

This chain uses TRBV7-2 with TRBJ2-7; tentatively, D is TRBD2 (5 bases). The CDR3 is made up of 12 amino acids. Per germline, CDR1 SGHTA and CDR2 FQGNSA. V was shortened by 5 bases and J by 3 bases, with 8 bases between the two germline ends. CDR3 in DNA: TGTGCCAGCAGCCAGACTAACTACGAGCAGTACTTC. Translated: CASSQTNYEQYF.

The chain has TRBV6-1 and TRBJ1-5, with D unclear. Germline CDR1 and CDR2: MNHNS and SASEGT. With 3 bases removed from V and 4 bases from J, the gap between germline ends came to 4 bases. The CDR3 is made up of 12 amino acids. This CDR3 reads CASSDPNQPQHF. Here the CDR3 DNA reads TGTGCCAGCAGTGACCCGAATCAGCCCCAGCATTTT.

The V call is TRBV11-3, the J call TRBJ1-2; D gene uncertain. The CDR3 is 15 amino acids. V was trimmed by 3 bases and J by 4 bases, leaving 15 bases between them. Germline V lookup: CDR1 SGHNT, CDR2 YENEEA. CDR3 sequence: CASSLGSSLTYGYTF. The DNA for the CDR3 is TGTGCCAGCAGCTTGGGCAGTTCGCTTACCTATGGCTACACCTTC.

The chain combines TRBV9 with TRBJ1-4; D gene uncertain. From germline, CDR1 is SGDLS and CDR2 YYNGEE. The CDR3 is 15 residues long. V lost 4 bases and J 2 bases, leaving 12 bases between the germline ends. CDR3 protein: CASSTRQGTNEKLFF. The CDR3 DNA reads TGTGCCAGCAGCACCCGTCAAGGCACTAATGAAAAACTGTTTTTT.

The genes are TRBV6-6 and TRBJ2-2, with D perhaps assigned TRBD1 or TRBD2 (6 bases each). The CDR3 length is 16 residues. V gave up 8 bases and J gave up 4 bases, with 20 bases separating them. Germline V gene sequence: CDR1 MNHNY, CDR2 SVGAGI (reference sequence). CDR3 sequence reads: CASGKTGASGTGELFF. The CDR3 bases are TGTGCCAGCGGCAAAACGGGGGCCTCCGGCACCGGGGAGCTGTTTTTT.

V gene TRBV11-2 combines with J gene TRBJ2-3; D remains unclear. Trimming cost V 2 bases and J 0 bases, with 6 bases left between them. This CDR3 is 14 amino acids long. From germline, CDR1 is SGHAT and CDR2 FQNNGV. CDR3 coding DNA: TGTGCCAGCAGCTTAATCCTCAGCACAGATACGCAGTATTTT. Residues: CASSLILSTDTQYF.

As DNA, the CDR3 is TGCGCCAGCAGCCCGGGACTAGCGGGGGGGCCGGGCACAGATACGCAGTATTTT. This translates into CASSPGLAGGPGTDTQYF. The chain combines TRBV4-1 with TRBJ2-3, with TRBD2 identical over 16 bases. V lost 4 bases, J lost 1 base, and 5 bases stayed unmatched. The CDR3 has 18 residues. CDR1 MGHRA and CDR2 YSYEKL come from the germline V gene.

CDR3 amino acids: CASSADAGGGGTDTQYF. The CDR3 DNA reads TGTGCCAGCAGTGCCGATGCGGGGGGCGGAGGCACAGATACGCAGTATTTT. V gene TRBV6-4 combines with J gene TRBJ2-3, with 8 positions matching TRBD2. Germline-derived CDR1 and CDR2 are MRHNA and SNTAGT. This CDR3 has 17 amino acids. After removal of 4 bases from V and 1 base from J, the junction contained 10 bases not matched to a gene.